The T cell receptor (beta chain) under discussion was sequenced for a study of CD8+ T cells in alopecia areata. Treatment defined: oral pan-JAK inhibitor, 5-10 mg twice daily. V lost 3 bases to trimming and J lost 2 bases, with 2 bases between them. Germline CDR1 and CDR2: SGHRS and YFSETQ. The CDR3 is 11 amino acids. Extraction of RNA preceded its reverse transcription into cDNA, which served as the sequencing template. Clones were read by immunoSEQ multiplex PCR, and TCRdb kept only the in-frame ones, dropping some. This table has 150,000 to 200,000 clones, around 59% appearing once. As regards this clone: Its antigen is not identified. The sample has other DNA sequences that encode this CDR3 too.

Findings and limits, study-wide: Persistence during tofacitinib was seen for many expanded lesional clones in scalp and blood.

The TCR sequence derives from a human donor with alopecia areata. The J gene is TRBJ2-5, the V gene TRBV5-1; no firm D call. The sample consisted of CD4+ T cells sorted from blood, taken at week 24, from a patient treated with tofacitinib. This CDR3 is CASSSQETQYF. CDR3 bases: TGCGCCAGCAGCTCTCAAGAGACCCAGTACTTC.